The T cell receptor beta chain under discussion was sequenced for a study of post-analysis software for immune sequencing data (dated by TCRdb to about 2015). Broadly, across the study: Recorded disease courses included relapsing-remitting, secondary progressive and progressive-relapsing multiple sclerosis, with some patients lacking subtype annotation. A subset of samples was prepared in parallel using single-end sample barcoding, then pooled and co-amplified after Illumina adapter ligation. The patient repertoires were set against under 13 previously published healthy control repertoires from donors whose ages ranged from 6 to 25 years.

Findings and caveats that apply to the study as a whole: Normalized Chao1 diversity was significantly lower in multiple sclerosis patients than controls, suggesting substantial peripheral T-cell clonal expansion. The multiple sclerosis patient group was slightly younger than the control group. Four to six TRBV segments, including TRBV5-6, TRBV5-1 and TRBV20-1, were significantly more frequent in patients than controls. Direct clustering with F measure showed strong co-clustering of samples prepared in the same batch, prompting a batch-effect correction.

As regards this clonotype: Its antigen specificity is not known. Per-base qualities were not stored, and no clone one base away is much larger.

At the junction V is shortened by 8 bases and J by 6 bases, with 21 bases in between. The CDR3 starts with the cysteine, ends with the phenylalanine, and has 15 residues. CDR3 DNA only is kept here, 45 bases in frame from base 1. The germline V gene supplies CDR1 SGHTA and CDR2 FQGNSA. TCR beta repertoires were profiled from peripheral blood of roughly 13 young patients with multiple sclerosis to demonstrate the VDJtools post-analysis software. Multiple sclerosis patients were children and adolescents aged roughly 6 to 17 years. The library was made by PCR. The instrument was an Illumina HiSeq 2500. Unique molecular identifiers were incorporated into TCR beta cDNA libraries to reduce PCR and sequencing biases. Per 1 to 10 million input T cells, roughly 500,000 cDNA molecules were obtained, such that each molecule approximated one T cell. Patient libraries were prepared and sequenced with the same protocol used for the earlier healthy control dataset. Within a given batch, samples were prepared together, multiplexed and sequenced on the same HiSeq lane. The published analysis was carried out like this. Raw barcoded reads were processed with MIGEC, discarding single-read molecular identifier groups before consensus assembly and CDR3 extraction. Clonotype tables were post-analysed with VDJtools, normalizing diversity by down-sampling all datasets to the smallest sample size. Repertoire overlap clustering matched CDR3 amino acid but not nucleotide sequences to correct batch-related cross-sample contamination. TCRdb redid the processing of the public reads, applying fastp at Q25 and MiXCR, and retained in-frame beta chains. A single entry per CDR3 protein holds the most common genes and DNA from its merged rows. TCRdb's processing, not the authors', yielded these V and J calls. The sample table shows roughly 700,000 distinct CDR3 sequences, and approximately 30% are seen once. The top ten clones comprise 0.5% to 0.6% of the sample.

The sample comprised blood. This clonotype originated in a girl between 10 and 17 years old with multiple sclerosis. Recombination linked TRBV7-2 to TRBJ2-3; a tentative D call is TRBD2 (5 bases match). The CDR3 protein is CASVRLRGPPDTQYF. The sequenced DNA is TGTGCCAGCGTACGCCTTAGAGGGCCCCCCGATACGCAGTATTTT. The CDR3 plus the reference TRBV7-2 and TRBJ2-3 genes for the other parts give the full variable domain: GAGVSQSPSNKVTEKGKDVELRCDPISGHTALYWYRQSLGQGLEFLIYFQGNSAPDKSGLPSDRFSAERTGGSVSTLTIQRTQQEDSAVYLCASVRLRGPPDTQYFGPGTRLTVL.